The 31 T cell receptor beta chains below were found in one sample sequenced in a study of metastatic and nonmetastatic thyroid tumors. Each patient went into thyroid surgery without having received any treatment. TCRdb reanalyzed the PCR reads with MiXCR. The data show around 20,000 clones, around a fifth seen once. Sequenced sample: tumor tissue. These receptors were obtained from a female donor with papillary thyroid cancer or a benign thyroid nodule (not recorded which). Some clones in this sample may be carry-over from other donors' samples.

This clone was counted a few times. A read error is possible here, since a much larger clone lies one base away. J is TRBJ2-4 and V is TRBV20-1; 7 positions match TRBD1. CDR1 and CDR2 from the germline V gene are DFQATT and SNEGSKA (reference sequence). The CDR3 has 11 residues. The CDR3 spells CIAPTGNIQYF. Here the CDR3 DNA reads TGCATTGCGCCGACAGGGAACATTCAGTACTTC.

This clone was seen many times. J is TRBJ2-5 and V is TRBV11-2, with TRBD2 identical over 9 bases. The CDR3 spans 14 residues. The germline gives CDR1 SGHAT, CDR2 FQNNGV. With V trimmed by 5 bases and J by 1 base, 2 bases remained unmatched. The CDR3 sequence is CASSATSGQETQYF. CDR3 sequence (DNA): TGTGCCAGCAGCGCGACTAGCGGCCAAGAGACCCAGTACTTC.

The table lists this clone with many counts. This sequence joins TRBV28 and TRBJ1-5; 7 bases line up with TRBD1. The length of the CDR3 is 14 residues. CDR1 and CDR2 from the germline V gene are MDHEN and SYDVKM. Losses at the gene ends were 7 bases for V and 6 bases for J; bases not matched to a gene: 9. The CDR3 nucleotides are TGTGCCAGCACCTTAGCGAGGGGGCCTCAGCCCCAGCATTTT. As protein: CASTLARGPQPQHF. The entire variable domain, with the rest obtained from reference TRBV28 and TRBJ1-5, is as follows: DVKVTQSSRYLVKRTGEKVFLECVQDMDHENMFWYRQDPGLGLRLIYFSYDVKMKEKGDIPEGYSVSREKKERFSLILESASTNQTSMYLCASTLARGPQPQHFGDGTRLSIL.

In this sample, this clone turned up many times. The chain employs TRBV5-4 and TRBJ2-3; D might be TRBD2 (5 bases). Germline V CDR1 and CDR2: SGHNT, YYREEE (reference sequence). This CDR3 is built from 16 residues. The V end lost 1 base, the J end lost 5 bases, and 17 bases lay between the germline ends. The CDR3 DNA is TGTGCCAGCAGCTTGAGGCCGGGGTCCCCTAAAGATACGCAGTATTTT. Its translation is CASSLRPGSPKDTQYF.

This clone was seen more than once but under ten times. The genes are TRBV28 and TRBJ2-1; D remains ambiguous. V was cut by 3 bases and J by 2 bases, with 11 bases left in between. Germline V CDR1 and CDR2: MDHEN, SYDVKM. This CDR3 spans 15 amino acids. In DNA form, the CDR3 reads TGTGCCAGCAGTTTGTACTCTTCGGCCTACAATGAGCAGTTCTTC. Amino acids: CASSLYSSAYNEQFF.

This clone was seen ten or more times. The sample carries other DNA sequences with the same CDR3. CDR3 coding DNA: TGTGCCAGCAGTCCACGGACCACACGGCAGTACTTC. Translated: CASSPRTTRQYF. The rearrangement links TRBV28 to TRBJ2-7; D call uncertain. From germline, CDR1 is MDHEN and CDR2 SYDVKM. The CDR3 contains 12 residues. Trimming removed 5 bases from V and 9 bases from J, with 14 bases in between.

This clone was counted only a few times. V is TRBV24-1 and J is TRBJ2-1; a weak D match, TRBD2 (6 bases). The germline gives CDR1 KGHDR, CDR2 SFDVKD. The CDR3 is made up of 13 amino acids. Deletions cut 11 bases from V and 6 bases from J, with 16 bases between. CDR3 DNA: TGTGCCAGCCGGGACTCGAGGAGCAATGAGCAGTTCTTC. Protein: CASRDSRSNEQFF.

This clone was counted many times. This rearrangement joins TRBV6-2 or TRBV6-3 to TRBJ2-1; TRBD2 agrees at 8 bases. The ends lost 4 bases at V and 8 bases at J; junction bases unmatched: 10. This CDR3 comprises 15 residues. Per germline, CDR1 MNHEY and CDR2 SVGEGT. The CDR3 DNA reads as TGTGCCAGCAGTTCCTTTGGCTTAGCGGGGTATGAGCAGTTCTTC. Its protein is CASSSFGLAGYEQFF.

This clone was seen at least ten times. The chain is built from TRBV28 and TRBJ2-7; D not resolved. The CDR3 spans 12 residues. Deletions cut 3 bases from V and 3 bases from J, with 6 bases between. In germline, CDR1 is MDHEN, CDR2 SYDVKM. The DNA of the CDR3 is TGTGCCAGCAGTTTGTTTTTCTACGAGCAGTACTTC. This codes for CASSLFFYEQYF.

This clone was detected a few times. The rearrangement links TRBV2 to TRBJ1-1; D ambiguous. The CDR3 loop spans 14 amino acids. Germline V gives CDR1 SNHLY, CDR2 FYNNEI. V was trimmed by 3 bases and J by 10 bases, leaving 18 bases between them. CDR3 protein: CASSESWEIGGAFF. In DNA, the CDR3 is TGTGCCAGCAGTGAGTCGTGGGAGATCGGAGGAGCTTTCTTT.

CDR3 loop: CASSADGTPNNSPLHF. CDR3 in DNA: TGTGCCAGCAGCGCCGACGGGACGCCTAATAATTCACCCCTCCACTTT. The chain carries TRBV9 and TRBJ1-6; TRBD1 is a possible D gene (5 bases). The CDR3 has 16 residues. Per the germline V gene, CDR1 is SGDLS and CDR2 is YYNGEE. V lost 3 bases and J lost 5, with 15 bases in between.

This clone appeared many times. The J gene is TRBJ2-3, the V gene TRBV29-1; the match to TRBD2 covers 13 bases. The CDR3 consists of 14 residues. Germline assignment: CDR1 SQVTM and CDR2 ANQGSEA. Germline trimming cut 4 bases from V and 8 bases from J; bases unmatched to any gene: 6. The CDR3 region is CSVGLAGGLGTQYF. The DNA for the CDR3 is TGCAGCGTTGGACTAGCGGGAGGACTAGGTACGCAGTATTTT.

A few counts support this clone. The gene calls are TRBV13 and TRBJ1-2, with 8 bases that match TRBD1. V shed 3 bases and J 2 bases; nucleotides not matched to a gene: 2. Per the germline V gene, CDR1 is PRHDT and CDR2 is FYEKMQ (reference sequence). The CDR3 runs 14 residues. CDR3 in amino acids: CASSFRTGNYGYTF. Here the CDR3 DNA reads TGTGCCAGCAGCTTCCGGACAGGGAACTATGGCTACACCTTC.

This clone was observed a few times. CDR3 bases: TGTGCCAGCAGTTATTTGGACAGGGACTATGGCTACACCTTC. This encodes CASSYLDRDYGYTF. The V call is TRBV6-9, the J call TRBJ1-2; 8 bases line up with TRBD1. The J segment lost 3 bases and the V segment lost 1 base, leaving 1 base of the junction unmatched. Looked up from germline, CDR1 is MNHGY and CDR2 is SVAAGI. This CDR3 comprises 14 residues.

This clone was counted at least ten times. This rearrangement joins TRBV5-1 to TRBJ2-5, with D hard to call. Germline values: CDR1 SGHRS, CDR2 YFSETQ. Trimming took 6 bases from V and 5 from J, leaving 17 bases between them. The CDR3 spans 14 residues. CDR3 protein: CASTSPRLGETQYF. The CDR3 region has the DNA TGCGCCAGCACCTCCCCCCGGTTAGGGGAGACCCAGTACTTC.

A few counts support this clone. The rearrangement joins TRBV11-2 to TRBJ1-4; no clear D gene. Trimming took off 5 bases at V and 5 bases at J, with 12 bases between the two ends. Germline V CDR1 and CDR2: SGHAT, FQNNGV. The CDR3 spans 14 residues. DNA for the CDR3: TGTGCCAGCAGCCCAATGCGGGGAAATGAAAAACTGTTTTTT. The encoded protein is CASSPMRGNEKLFF.

V is TRBV24-1 and J is TRBJ2-3, with 7 bases aligning to TRBD1. CDR1 is KGHDR, CDR2 SFDVKD, per germline. The length of the CDR3 is 14 residues. The ends lost 4 bases at V and 4 bases at J; junction bases unmatched: 4. The CDR3 DNA is TGTGCCACCAGTGACAGCAGGGGGTCAGATACGCAGTATTTT. Protein sequence: CATSDSRGSDTQYF.

This clone was seen ten or more times. The chain recombines TRBV11-3 with TRBJ1-1; D might be TRBD1 (6 bases). Trimming left V 5 bases short and J 7 bases short, with 11 bases between. This CDR3 is 12 amino acids long. Germline V gene sequence: CDR1 SGHNT, CDR2 YENEEA. CDR3 region: CASSRSGVEAFF. DNA of the CDR3: TGTGCCAGCAGCCGGTCAGGGGTTGAAGCTTTCTTT.

The chain has TRBV5-5 and TRBJ2-1; D not resolved. CDR3 length: 14 residues. Trimming removed 2 bases at V and 6 bases at J, with 12 bases between. Germline CDR1 reads SGHKS; CDR2 reads YYEKEE (reference sequence). This CDR3 is CASSLTPVVNEQFF. CDR3 nucleotides: TGTGCCAGCAGCTTAACCCCAGTGGTCAATGAGCAGTTCTTC.

This clone appeared a few times. The chain uses TRBV6-1 and TRBJ2-2, with D possibly TRBD1 on 6 matching bases. The germline V and J ends were trimmed by 7 bases and 0 bases, with 12 bases remaining between them. The CDR3 runs to 15 residues. The germline V gene encodes CDR1 MNHNS and CDR2 SASEGT. The CDR3 spells CASTRQEPNTGELFF. CDR3 in DNA: TGTGCCAGCACCCGACAGGAACCGAACACCGGGGAGCTGTTTTTT.

By sample share, this clone is medium-sized. This chain connects TRBV6-1 to TRBJ2-7; possibly TRBD2 for D (6 bases). In germline, CDR1 is MNHNS, CDR2 SASEGT. The CDR3 has 11 residues. V lost 7 bases to trimming and J lost 7 bases, with 11 bases between them. CDR3 sequence: CASKAAGEQYF. In DNA, the CDR3 is TGTGCCAGCAAAGCAGCGGGTGAGCAGTACTTC.

This clone was recorded a few times. The chain has TRBV6-2 or TRBV6-3 and TRBJ2-3; D gene uncertain. This CDR3 contains 14 residues. Germline V gene sequence: CDR1 MNHEY, CDR2 SVGEGT. V shed 0 bases and J shed 0 bases, with 4 bases lying between them. DNA for the CDR3: TGTGCCAGCAGTTACTCCCAGAGCACAGATACGCAGTATTTT. The encoded protein is CASSYSQSTDTQYF.

The genes are TRBV11-2 and TRBJ2-7, with 10 bases lining up with TRBD2. V lost 3 bases and J lost 6; bases outside the gene matches: 17. Germline CDR1 SGHAT, CDR2 FQNNGV. The CDR3 is 18 residues long. The CDR3 spells CASSLDTSGIDFGIEQYF. CDR3 nucleotides: TGTGCCAGCAGCTTGGACACTAGCGGGATAGATTTCGGCATCGAGCAGTACTTC.

This clone has a handful of counts. The chain carries TRBV11-1 and TRBJ2-3, with a possible D match to TRBD2 (5 bases). Looked up from germline, CDR1 is SGHAT and CDR2 is FQDESV (reference sequence). V was pared by 10 bases and J by 2 bases, with 19 bases between. The CDR3 has 15 residues. CDR3 coding DNA: TGTGCCACCGTTAATGCGGGTGGGGACACAGATACGCAGTATTTT. Residues: CATVNAGGDTDTQYF. The whole variable domain, remainder taken from reference TRBV11-1 and TRBJ2-3, is EAEVAQSPRYKITEKSQAVAFWCDPISGHATLYWYRQILGQGPELLVQFQDESVVDDSQLPKDRFSAERLKGVDSTLKIQPAELGDSAMYLCATVNAGGDTDTQYFGPGTRLTVL.

The chain carries TRBV7-2 and TRBJ2-7; no firm D call. In germline, CDR1 is SGHTA, CDR2 FQGNSA. This CDR3 spans 14 amino acids. The V end lost 0 bases, the J end lost 0 bases, and 6 bases lay between the germline ends. The CDR3 region has the DNA TGTGCCAGCAGCTTAGCTGGCAGCTCCTACGAGCAGTACTTC. Protein product: CASSLAGSSYEQYF. Drawing the rest from reference TRBV7-2 and TRBJ2-7, the complete variable domain is GAGVSQSPSNKVTEKGKDVELRCDPISGHTALYWYRQSLGQGLEFLIYFQGNSAPDKSGLPSDRFSAERTGGSVSTLTIQRTQQEDSAVYLCASSLAGSSYEQYFGPGTRLTVT.

This clone occurred a few times. One junction end disagrees with the germline gene, perhaps due to a read error. The rearrangement uses TRBV6-1 and TRBJ2-2; D gene uncertain. The CDR3 runs 14 residues. Germline lookup yields CDR1 MNHNS and CDR2 SASEGT. CDR3 amino acids: CASSMEGNTGELFF. Here the CDR3 DNA reads TGTGCAAGCAGTATGGAAGGGAACACCGGGGAGCTGTTTTTT.

This clone was counted between two and nine times. The V gene is TRBV5-4, the J gene TRBJ1-4, with 8 bases identical to TRBD1. The trim removed 3 bases at V and 5 bases at J, leaving 6 bases unmatched. The CDR3 consists of 15 residues. Germline-derived CDR1 and CDR2 are SGHNT and YYREEE (reference sequence). The CDR3 sequence: CASSSNRGLNEKLFF. CDR3 bases: TGTGCCAGCAGCTCGAACAGGGGGTTAAATGAAAAACTGTTTTTT.

The V call is TRBV12-3 or TRBV12-4, the J call TRBJ2-7, with 8 bases matching TRBD2. The V segment lost 4 bases and the J segment 7 bases; nucleotides outside the gene matches: 9. The CDR3 loop spans 14 amino acids. CDR3 DNA sequence: TGTGCCAGCAGTTCAGGGCCCGGGGGGGATGAGCAGTACTTC. Residues: CASSSGPGGDEQYF.

This clone was counted only a few times. The chain combines TRBV9 with TRBJ1-6; TRBD1 agrees at 10 bases. CDR1 SGDLS and CDR2 YYNGEE come from the germline V gene. This CDR3 is built from 15 residues. V dropped 3 bases and J dropped 7; count of bases not matched to a gene: 4. The CDR3 loop is CASSETGGGNSPLHF. CDR3 DNA sequence: TGTGCCAGCAGCGAGACAGGGGGCGGGAATTCACCCCTCCACTTT.

The chain combines TRBV20-1 with TRBJ2-7; D is possibly TRBD2 (6 bases). Germline loops: CDR1 DFQATT, CDR2 SNEGSKA (reference sequence). CDR3 length equals 14 residues. Trimming shortened V by 5 bases and J by 1 base, and 15 bases separated the two germline ends. DNA of the CDR3: TGCAGTGCTGAGCACACGGGGGAATCCTACGAGCAGTACTTC. Translation gives CSAEHTGESYEQYF.

The table lists this clone with a few counts. CDR3 nucleotide sequence: TGTGCCAGTAGTATCGGACAGCCCTACACTGAAGCTTTCTTT. It codes for CASSIGQPYTEAFF. The rearrangement joins TRBV19 to TRBJ1-1; TRBD1 is a possible D gene (6 bases). The CDR3 is 14 residues long. V lost 3 bases and J 3 bases, leaving 11 bases between the germline ends. CDR1 is LNHDA and CDR2 is SQIVND in the germline V gene (reference sequence).